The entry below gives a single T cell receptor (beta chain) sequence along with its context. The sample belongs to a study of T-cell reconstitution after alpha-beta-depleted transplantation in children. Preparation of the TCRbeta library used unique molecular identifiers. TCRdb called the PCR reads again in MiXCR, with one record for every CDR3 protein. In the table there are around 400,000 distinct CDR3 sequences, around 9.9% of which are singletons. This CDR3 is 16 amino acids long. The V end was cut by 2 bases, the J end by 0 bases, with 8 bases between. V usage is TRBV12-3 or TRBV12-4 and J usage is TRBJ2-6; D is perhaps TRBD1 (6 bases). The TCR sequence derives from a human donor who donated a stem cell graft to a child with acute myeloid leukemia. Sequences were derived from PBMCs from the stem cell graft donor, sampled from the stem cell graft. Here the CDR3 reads CASSLTGTSGANVLTF. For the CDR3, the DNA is TGTGCCAGCAGTTTAACAGGGACCTCTGGGGCCAACGTCCTGACTTTC.